These 12 T cell receptor beta chains came from one sample sequenced in a study of blood T cell repertoires in COVID-19. This table comes from immunoSEQ multiplex PCR, and its TCRdb copy is limited to in-frame clones, with some not included. This table has 71,000 or so clones, about 80% appearing once. Sequencing was performed on peripheral blood. The receptors shown here come from a man between 65 and 85 years old with acute or convalescent COVID-19.

This chain links TRBV4-2 with TRBJ2-3, with 9 nucleotides matching TRBD2. CDR3 length equals 17 residues. Germline V gene sequence: CDR1 LGHNA, CDR2 YNFKEQ. V shed 5 bases and J 1 base; nucleotides not matched to a gene: 10. As DNA, the CDR3 is TGTGCCAGCAGCTTCATAGTGGGCGGGAGGGGCACAGATACGCAGTATTTT. Translation: CASSFIVGGRGTDTQYF.

This clone was seen a single time. The chain couples TRBV5-1 to TRBJ2-3; 11 nucleotides line up with TRBD2. The CDR3 contains 14 residues. The germline gives CDR1 SGHRS, CDR2 YFSETQ. V was pared by 3 bases and J by 5 bases, with 2 bases of the junction left unmatched. The CDR3: CASSSGLAEDTQYF. Written as DNA, the CDR3 is TGCGCCAGCAGCTCGGGACTAGCGGAAGATACGCAGTATTTT.

The chain recombines TRBV28 with TRBJ2-7; D is possibly TRBD1 (6 bases). Germline V gene data show CDR1 as MDHEN and CDR2 as SYDVKM. Trimming removed 5 bases from V and 2 bases from J, with 10 bases in between. This CDR3 has 13 amino acids. This CDR3 reads CASSKDSAYEQYF. The CDR3 region has the DNA TGTGCCAGCAGTAAGGACAGCGCCTACGAGCAGTACTTC.

The V gene is TRBV18, the J gene TRBJ1-2, with a tentative D call TRBD1 (6 bases). Germline V CDR1 and CDR2: KGHSH, LQKENI. Trimming pared 3 bases from V and 2 bases from J, leaving 7 bases between. This CDR3 comprises 13 residues. The CDR3 DNA sequence: TGTGCCAGCTCACCCCAGGGGAACTATGGCTACACCTTC. Its translation is CASSPQGNYGYTF.

V usage is TRBV5-1 and J usage is TRBJ2-5; TRBD1 aligns across 9 bases. Germline V gene sequence: CDR1 SGHRS, CDR2 YFSETQ. The CDR3 is made up of 15 amino acids. Unmatched junction bases numbered 8, after V lost 4 bases and J lost 4 bases. The chain's CDR3 is CASSPDRGAVETQYF. In nucleotides, the CDR3 is TGCGCCAGCAGCCCGGACAGGGGCGCCGTAGAGACCCAGTACTTC.

This clone was seen a few times. The chain carries TRBV7-6 and TRBJ2-7; 8 bases fit TRBD2. Germline V CDR1 and CDR2: SGHVS, FNYEAQ. This CDR3 has 15 amino acids. Trimming removed 8 bases from V and 7 bases from J; junction bases left unmatched: 16. The CDR3, as DNA: TGTGCCAGCTTAGCAGCGGGAGCTGCCCCTTGGGAGCAGTACTTC. Translating it yields CASLAAGAAPWEQYF.

This chain joins TRBV2 and TRBJ2-1; TRBD2 is a possible D gene (5 bases). Germline assignment: CDR1 SNHLY and CDR2 FYNNEI. CDR3 length equals 15 residues. Trimming stripped 3 bases from V and 0 bases from J, with 9 bases between. The CDR3 nucleotides are TGTGCCAGCAGTGATGACGGGGACTCCTACAATGAGCAGTTCTTC. Its protein product is CASSDDGDSYNEQFF.

V is TRBV3-1 (or the pseudogene TRBV3-2) and J is TRBJ2-5; TRBD1 is a possible D gene (8 bases). V was trimmed by 8 bases and J by 5 bases, leaving 18 bases between them. The CDR3 extends over 14 amino acids. The germline V gene has CDR1 LGHDT and CDR2 YNNKEL (reference sequence). The CDR3 bases are TGTGCCAGCGCCGGCAGGGGGCGGGGGGAGACCCAGTACTTC. It yields the protein CASAGRGRGETQYF.

The gene calls are TRBV7-6 and TRBJ2-1, with 14 bases that match TRBD2. J was trimmed by 9 bases and V by 0 bases; bases with no gene match: 4. This CDR3 has 16 amino acids. CDR1 and CDR2 (germline): SGHVS, FNYEAQ. In nucleotides, the CDR3 is TGTGCCAGCAGCTTAGCGGGACTAGCGGGAGTGGGTGAGCAGTTCTTC. It translates to CASSLAGLAGVGEQFF.

The sample holds one count of this clone. The junction shows a germline mismatch at one end, possibly a read error. J is TRBJ2-6 and V is TRBV6-1, with 10 bases lining up with TRBD1. The V gene's germline CDR1 is MNHNS and CDR2 SASEGT. There are 18 residues in the CDR3. The CDR3 region is CASSDRDRGGAGANVPTF. The CDR3, as DNA: TGTGCCAGCAGTGATCGGGACAGGGGAGGAGCTGGGGCCAACGTCCCGACTTTC.

V gene TRBV4-3 combines with J gene TRBJ2-7, with 7 bases fitting TRBD1. Germline-derived CDR1 and CDR2 are LGHNA and YSLEER. J was trimmed by 4 bases and V by 0 bases; bases with no gene match: 6. CDR3 length equals 15 residues. CDR3 region: CASSQDLRQGYEQYF. The CDR3 coding sequence is TGCGCCAGCAGCCAAGATTTGAGACAGGGTTACGAGCAGTACTTC.

This clone was observed many times. The V and J genes are TRBV6-6 and TRBJ1-4, with 9 bases fitting TRBD1. J lost 7 bases, V lost 2 bases, and 5 bases had no gene match. Germline loops: CDR1 MNHNY, CDR2 SVGAGI (reference sequence). This CDR3 comprises 15 residues. For the CDR3, the DNA is TGTGCCAGCAGTTACGGGGGGACAGGGTTTGAAAAACTGTTTTTT. It encodes CASSYGGTGFEKLFF.